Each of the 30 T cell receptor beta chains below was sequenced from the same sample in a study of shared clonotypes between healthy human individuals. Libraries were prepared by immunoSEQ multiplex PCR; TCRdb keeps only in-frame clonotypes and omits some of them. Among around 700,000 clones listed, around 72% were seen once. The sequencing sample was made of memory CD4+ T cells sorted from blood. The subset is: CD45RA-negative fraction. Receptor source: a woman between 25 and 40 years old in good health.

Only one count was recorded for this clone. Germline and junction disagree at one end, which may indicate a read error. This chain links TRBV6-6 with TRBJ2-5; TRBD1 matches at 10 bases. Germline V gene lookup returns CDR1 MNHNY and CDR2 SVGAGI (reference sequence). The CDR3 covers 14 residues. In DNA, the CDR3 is TGTGCCAGCAGTTACCGGAGGGACAGGGGTTTTTCGGACTTC. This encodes CASSYRRDRGFSDF.

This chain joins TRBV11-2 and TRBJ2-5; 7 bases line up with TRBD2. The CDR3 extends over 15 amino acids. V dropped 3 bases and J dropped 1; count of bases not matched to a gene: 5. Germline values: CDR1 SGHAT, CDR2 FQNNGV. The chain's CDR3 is CASSLGGTVQETQYF. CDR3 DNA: TGTGCCAGCAGCTTGGGGGGGACCGTCCAAGAGACCCAGTACTTC.

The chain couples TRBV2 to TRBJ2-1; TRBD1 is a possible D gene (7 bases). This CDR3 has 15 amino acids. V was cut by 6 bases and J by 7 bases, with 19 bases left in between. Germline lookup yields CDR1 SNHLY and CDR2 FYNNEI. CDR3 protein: CASSAFSRGENEQFF. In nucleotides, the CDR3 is TGTGCCAGCAGCGCATTTAGCAGGGGGGAGAATGAGCAGTTCTTC.

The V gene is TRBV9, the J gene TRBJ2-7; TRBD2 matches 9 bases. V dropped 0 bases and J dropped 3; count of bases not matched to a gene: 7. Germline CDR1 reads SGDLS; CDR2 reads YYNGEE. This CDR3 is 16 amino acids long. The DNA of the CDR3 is TGTGCCAGCAGCGTAGGTGCTAGCGGGATAGTCTACGAGCAGTACTTC. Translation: CASSVGASGIVYEQYF.

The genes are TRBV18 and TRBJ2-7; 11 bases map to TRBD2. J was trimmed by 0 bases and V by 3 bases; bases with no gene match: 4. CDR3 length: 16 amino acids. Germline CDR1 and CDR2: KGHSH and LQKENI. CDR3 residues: CASSPSGTSGSYEQYF. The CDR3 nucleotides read TGTGCCAGCTCACCGTCCGGGACTAGCGGCTCCTACGAGCAGTACTTC. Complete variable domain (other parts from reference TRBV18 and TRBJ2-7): NAGVMQNPRHLVRRRGQEARLRCSPMKGHSHVYWYRQLPEEGLKFMVYLQKENIIDESGMPKERFSAEFPKEGPSILRIQQVVRGDSAAYFCASSPSGTSGSYEQYFGPGTRLTVT.

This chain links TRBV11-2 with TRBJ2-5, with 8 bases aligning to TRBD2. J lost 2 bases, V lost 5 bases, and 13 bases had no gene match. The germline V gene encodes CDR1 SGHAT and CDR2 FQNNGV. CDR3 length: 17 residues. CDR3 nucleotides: TGTGCCAGCAGCCAACTGACTAGCGTAAACTATCAAGAGACCCAGTACTTC. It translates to CASSQLTSVNYQETQYF.

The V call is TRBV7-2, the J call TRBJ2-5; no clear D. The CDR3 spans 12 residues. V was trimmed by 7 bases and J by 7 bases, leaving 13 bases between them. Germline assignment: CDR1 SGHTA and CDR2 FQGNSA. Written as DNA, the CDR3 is TGTGCCAGCACCAGGCCTGGCGGGACCCAGTACTTC. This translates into CASTRPGGTQYF.

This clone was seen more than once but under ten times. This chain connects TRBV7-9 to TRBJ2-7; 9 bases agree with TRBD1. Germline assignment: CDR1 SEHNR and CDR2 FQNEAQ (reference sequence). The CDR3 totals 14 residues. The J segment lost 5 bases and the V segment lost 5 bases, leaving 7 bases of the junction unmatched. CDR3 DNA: TGTGCCAGCAGCCTTGGACAGGGGTTCGACGAGCAGTACTTC. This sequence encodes CASSLGQGFDEQYF.

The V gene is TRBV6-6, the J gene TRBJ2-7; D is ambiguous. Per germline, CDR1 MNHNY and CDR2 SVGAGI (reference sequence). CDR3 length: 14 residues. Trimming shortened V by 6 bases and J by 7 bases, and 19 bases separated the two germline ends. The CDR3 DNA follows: TGTGCCAGCAGACTTACCGGGCCCCTAAAAGAGCAGTACTTC. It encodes CASRLTGPLKEQYF.

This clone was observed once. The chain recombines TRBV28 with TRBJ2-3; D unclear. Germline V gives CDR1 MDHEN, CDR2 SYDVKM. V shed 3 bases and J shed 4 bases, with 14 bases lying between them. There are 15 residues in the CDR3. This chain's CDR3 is CASSLAKAGADTQYF. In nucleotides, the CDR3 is TGTGCCAGCAGTTTGGCGAAAGCTGGGGCAGATACGCAGTATTTT. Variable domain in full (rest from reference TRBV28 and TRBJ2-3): DVKVTQSSRYLVKRTGEKVFLECVQDMDHENMFWYRQDPGLGLRLIYFSYDVKMKEKGDIPEGYSVSREKKERFSLILESASTNQTSMYLCASSLAKAGADTQYFGPGTRLTVL.

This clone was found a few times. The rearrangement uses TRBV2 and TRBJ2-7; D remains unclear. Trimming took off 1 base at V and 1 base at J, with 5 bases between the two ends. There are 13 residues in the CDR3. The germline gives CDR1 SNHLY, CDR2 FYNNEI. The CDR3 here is CASSEDWSYEQYF. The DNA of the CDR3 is TGTGCCAGCAGTGAAGACTGGTCCTACGAGCAGTACTTC.

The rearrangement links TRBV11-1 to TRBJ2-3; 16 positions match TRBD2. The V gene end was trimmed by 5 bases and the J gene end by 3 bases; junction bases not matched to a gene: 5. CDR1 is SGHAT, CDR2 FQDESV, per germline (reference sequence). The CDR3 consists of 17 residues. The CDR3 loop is CASSLAGLAGGTDTQYF. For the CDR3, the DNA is TGTGCCAGCAGCCTCGCGGGACTAGCGGGAGGGACAGATACGCAGTATTTT.

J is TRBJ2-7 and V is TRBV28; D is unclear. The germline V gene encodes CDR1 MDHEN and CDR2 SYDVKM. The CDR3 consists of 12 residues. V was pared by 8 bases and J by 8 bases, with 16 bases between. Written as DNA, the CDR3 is TGTGCCAGCGGAGCCTCGACGCTCCAGCAGTACTTC. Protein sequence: CASGASTLQQYF.

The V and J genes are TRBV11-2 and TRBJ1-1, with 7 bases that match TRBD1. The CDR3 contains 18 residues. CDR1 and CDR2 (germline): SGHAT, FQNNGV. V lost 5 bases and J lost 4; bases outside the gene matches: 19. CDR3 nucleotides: TGTGCCAGCAGCCTATACCCCCCGGGGTCAGGGGGTGGCACTGAAGCTTTCTTT. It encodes CASSLYPPGSGGGTEAFF. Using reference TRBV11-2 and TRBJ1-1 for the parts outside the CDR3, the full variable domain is EAGVAQSPRYKIIEKRQSVAFWCNPISGHATLYWYQQILGQGPKLLIQFQNNGVVDDSQLPKDRFSAERLKGVDSTLKIQPAKLEDSAVYLCASSLYPPGSGGGTEAFFGQGTRLTVV.

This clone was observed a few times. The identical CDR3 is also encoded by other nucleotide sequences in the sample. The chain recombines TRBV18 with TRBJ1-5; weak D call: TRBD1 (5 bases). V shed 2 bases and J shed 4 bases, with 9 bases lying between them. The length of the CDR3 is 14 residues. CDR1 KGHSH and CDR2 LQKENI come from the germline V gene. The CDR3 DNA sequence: TGTGCCAGCTCACCAGGGACTGTGAATCAGCCCCAGCATTTT. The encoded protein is CASSPGTVNQPQHF.

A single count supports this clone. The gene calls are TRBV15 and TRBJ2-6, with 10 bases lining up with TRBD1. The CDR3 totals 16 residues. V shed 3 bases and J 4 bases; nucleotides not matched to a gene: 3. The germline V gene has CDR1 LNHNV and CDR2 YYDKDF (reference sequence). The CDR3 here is CATSSGTGAGANVLTF. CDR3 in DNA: TGTGCCACCAGCAGCGGGACAGGGGCCGGGGCCAACGTCCTGACTTTC.

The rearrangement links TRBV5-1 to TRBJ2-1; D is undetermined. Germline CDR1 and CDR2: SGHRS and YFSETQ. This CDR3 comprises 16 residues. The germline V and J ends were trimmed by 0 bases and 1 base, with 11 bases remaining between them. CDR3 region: CASSLGEDLSYNEQFF. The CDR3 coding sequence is TGCGCCAGCAGCTTGGGGGAAGATTTGTCCTACAATGAGCAGTTCTTC.

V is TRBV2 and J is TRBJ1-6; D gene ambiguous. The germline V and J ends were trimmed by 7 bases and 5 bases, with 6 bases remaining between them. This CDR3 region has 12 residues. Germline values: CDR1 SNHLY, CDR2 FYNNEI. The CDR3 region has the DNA TGTGCCAGCACCAATGATAATTCACCCCTCCACTTT. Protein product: CASTNDNSPLHF.

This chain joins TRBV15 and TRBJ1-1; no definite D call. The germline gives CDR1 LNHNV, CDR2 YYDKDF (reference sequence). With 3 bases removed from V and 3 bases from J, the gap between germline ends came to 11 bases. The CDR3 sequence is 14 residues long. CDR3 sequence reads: CATSRDLGYTEAFF. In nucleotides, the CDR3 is TGTGCCACCAGCAGGGATCTGGGGTACACTGAAGCTTTCTTT.

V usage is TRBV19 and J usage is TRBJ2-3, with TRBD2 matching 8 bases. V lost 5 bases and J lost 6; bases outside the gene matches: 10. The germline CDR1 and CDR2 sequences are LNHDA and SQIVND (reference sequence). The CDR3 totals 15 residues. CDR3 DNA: TGTGCCAGTAGTGTCTCGTCCGGCGGGGGGGATACGCAGTATTTT. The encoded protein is CASSVSSGGGDTQYF. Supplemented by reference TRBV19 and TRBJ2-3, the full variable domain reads DGGITQSPKYLFRKEGQNVTLSCEQNLNHDAMYWYRQDPGQGLRLIYYSQIVNDFQKGDIAEGYSVSREKKESFPLTVTSAQKNPTAFYLCASSVSSGGGDTQYFGPGTRLTVL.

The CDR3 DNA is TGTGCCAGCAATCCACAGGGGGCGCCTTACGAGCAGTACTTC. It specifies CASNPQGAPYEQYF. The V and J genes are TRBV6-1 and TRBJ2-7; 9 nucleotides agree with TRBD1. The ends lost 7 bases at V and 4 bases at J; junction bases unmatched: 8. Germline V gene data show CDR1 as MNHNS and CDR2 as SASEGT. This CDR3 contains 14 residues.

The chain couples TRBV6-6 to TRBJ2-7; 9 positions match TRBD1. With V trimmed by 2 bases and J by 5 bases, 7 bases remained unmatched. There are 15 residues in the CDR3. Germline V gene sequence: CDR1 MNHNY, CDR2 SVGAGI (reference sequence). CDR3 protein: CASSYPGQGNHEQYF. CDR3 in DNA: TGTGCCAGCAGTTACCCGGGACAGGGCAACCACGAGCAGTACTTC.

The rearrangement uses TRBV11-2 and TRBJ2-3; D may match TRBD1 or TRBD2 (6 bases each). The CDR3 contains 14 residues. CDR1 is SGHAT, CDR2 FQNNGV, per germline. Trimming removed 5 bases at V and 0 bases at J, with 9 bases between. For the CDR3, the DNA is TGTGCCAGCAGCCAAGGGGGGAGCACAGATACGCAGTATTTT. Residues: CASSQGGSTDTQYF. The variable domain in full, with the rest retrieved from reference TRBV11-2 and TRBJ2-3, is EAGVAQSPRYKIIEKRQSVAFWCNPISGHATLYWYQQILGQGPKLLIQFQNNGVVDDSQLPKDRFSAERLKGVDSTLKIQPAKLEDSAVYLCASSQGGSTDTQYFGPGTRLTVL.

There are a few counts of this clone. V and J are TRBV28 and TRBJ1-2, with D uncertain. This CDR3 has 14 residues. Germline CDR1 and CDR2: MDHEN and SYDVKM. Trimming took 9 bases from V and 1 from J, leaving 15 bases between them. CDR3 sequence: CARHPESINYGYTF. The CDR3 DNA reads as TGTGCCAGACACCCGGAGTCCATTAACTATGGCTACACCTTC.

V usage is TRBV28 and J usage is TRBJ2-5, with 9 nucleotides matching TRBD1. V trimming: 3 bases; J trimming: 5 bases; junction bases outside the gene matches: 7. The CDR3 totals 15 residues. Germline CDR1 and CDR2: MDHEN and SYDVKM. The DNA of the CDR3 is TGTGCCAGCAGTTTTTCCGGGACAGGGTTGGAGACCCAGTACTTC. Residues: CASSFSGTGLETQYF.

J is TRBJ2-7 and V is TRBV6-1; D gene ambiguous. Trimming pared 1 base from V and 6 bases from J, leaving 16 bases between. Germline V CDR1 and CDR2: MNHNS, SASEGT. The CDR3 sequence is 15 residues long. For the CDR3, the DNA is TGTGCCAGCAGTGAAGGCTCACCGCCGGCCGTCGAGCAGTACTTC. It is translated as CASSEGSPPAVEQYF.

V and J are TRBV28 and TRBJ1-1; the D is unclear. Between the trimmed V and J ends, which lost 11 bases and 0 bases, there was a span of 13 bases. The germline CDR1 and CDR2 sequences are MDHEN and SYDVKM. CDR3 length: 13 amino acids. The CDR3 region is CADLLRLNTEAFF. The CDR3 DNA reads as TGTGCCGACCTGCTCCGCCTGAACACTGAAGCTTTCTTT.

CDR3 region: CASSTVAGAKYNEQFF. In DNA, the CDR3 is TGTGCCAGTAGTACAGTAGCGGGAGCGAAATACAATGAGCAGTTCTTC. This chain joins TRBV19 and TRBJ2-1; 9 bases match TRBD2. The V gene's germline CDR1 is LNHDA and CDR2 SQIVND (reference sequence). V lost 4 bases, J lost 4 bases, and 8 bases stayed unmatched. The CDR3 loop spans 16 amino acids. The whole variable domain, filled in from reference TRBV19 and TRBJ2-1, reads DGGITQSPKYLFRKEGQNVTLSCEQNLNHDAMYWYRQDPGQGLRLIYYSQIVNDFQKGDIAEGYSVSREKKESFPLTVTSAQKNPTAFYLCASSTVAGAKYNEQFFGPGTRLTVL.

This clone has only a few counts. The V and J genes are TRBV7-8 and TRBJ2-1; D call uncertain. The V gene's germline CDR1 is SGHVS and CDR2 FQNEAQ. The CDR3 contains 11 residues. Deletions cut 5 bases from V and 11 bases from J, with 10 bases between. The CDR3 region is CASSIFGKQFF. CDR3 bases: TGTGCCAGCAGCATCTTTGGGAAGCAGTTCTTC. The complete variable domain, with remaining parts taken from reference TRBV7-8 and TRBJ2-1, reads GAGVSQSPRYKVAKRGQDVALRCDPISGHVSLFWYQQALGQGPEFLTYFQNEAQLDKSGLPSDRFFAERPEGSVSTLKIQRTQQEDSAVYLCASSIFGKQFFGPGTRLTVL.

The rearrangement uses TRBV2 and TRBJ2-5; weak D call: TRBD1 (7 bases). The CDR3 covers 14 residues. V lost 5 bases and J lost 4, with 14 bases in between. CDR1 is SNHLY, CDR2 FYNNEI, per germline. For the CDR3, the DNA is TGTGCCAGCAGTACCAACAGGGGAGGAGAGACCCAGTACTTC. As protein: CASSTNRGGETQYF.